This entry lists 26 T cell receptor beta chains sequenced from one sample in a study of T cells expressing NK-cell markers. No DNA is given; TCRdb re-called the 5' RACE reads and lists each CDR3 protein once. The sample totals 300,000 to 450,000 distinct CDR3 sequences. Sequenced material: blood T cells: a sorted CD56 or NKG2C T cell subset, CD4+ or CD8+ T cells, or bulk PBMC T cells (not recorded which). The receptors derive from a man aged 18-69 years in good health.

CDR3 region: CASSPNWGGNTDTQYF. V usage is TRBV5-4 and J usage is TRBJ2-3. The germline V gene has CDR1 SGHNT and CDR2 YYREEE (reference sequence). The CDR3 has 16 amino acids. Looking up the rest from reference TRBV5-4 and TRBJ2-3 gives the full variable domain: ETGVTQSPTHLIKTRGQQVTLRCSSQSGHNTVSWYQQALGQGPQFIFQYYREEENGRGNFPPRFSGLQFPNYSSELNVNALELDDSALYLCASSPNWGGNTDTQYFGPGTRLTVL.

The chain joins TRBV9 to TRBJ2-6; TCRdb gives TRBD1 as the D gene, but with no DNA this cannot be confirmed. CDR1 and CDR2 from the germline V gene are SGDLS and YYNGEE. CDR3 length: 18 residues. The CDR3: CASSLGQGANSGANVLTF.

V gene TRBV29-1 combines with J gene TRBJ2-7; the D call from TCRdb, TRBD1, cannot be confirmed without DNA. CDR1 and CDR2 from the germline V gene are SQVTM and ANQGSEA. The CDR3 totals 13 residues. The CDR3 loop reads CSAVDRLAYEQYF.

The rearrangement links TRBV11-1 to TRBJ2-3; absent DNA, TCRdb's TRBD1 call cannot be checked. Germline lookup yields CDR1 SGHAT and CDR2 FQDESV (reference sequence). This CDR3 is built from 18 residues. The CDR3 sequence is CASSLALISPGTTDTQYF.

The V gene is TRBV7-3, the J gene TRBJ2-3; TCRdb returns TRBD2, unconfirmable since there is no DNA. Germline CDR1 is SGHTA and CDR2 is FQGTGA. The CDR3 totals 14 residues. CDR3 protein: CASSLGLAEDTQYF.

The chain links TRBV5-1 to TRBJ1-2; absent DNA, TCRdb's TRBD1 call cannot be checked. In germline, CDR1 is SGHRS, CDR2 YFSETQ. The CDR3 extends over 12 amino acids. CDR3 region: CASSQDWAGYTF.

The chain combines TRBV25-1 with TRBJ1-5. CDR1 and CDR2 (germline): MGHDK, SYGVNS. This CDR3 is 14 amino acids long. CDR3 sequence reads: CASSEAQEYQPQHF.

V and J are TRBV7-2 and TRBJ2-7; TCRdb indicates TRBD1, and absent DNA this call remains unverified. The V gene's germline CDR1 is SGHTA and CDR2 FQGNSA. The CDR3 has 13 amino acids. The CDR3 loop reads CASGSGHLMPRYF.

The chain links TRBV20-1 to TRBJ2-6; lacking DNA, the TRBD1 call made by TCRdb goes unchecked. This CDR3 has 15 residues. Germline V CDR1 and CDR2: DFQATT, SNEGSKA (reference sequence). CDR3 loop: CSALSGATGANVLTF.

The genes are TRBV7-2 and TRBJ1-2; TCRdb lists TRBD1, though no DNA is available to test this call. Germline lookup yields CDR1 SGHTA and CDR2 FQGNSA. The CDR3 contains 14 residues. This chain's CDR3 is CASSWDDSGYGYTF.

The J gene is TRBJ2-1, the V gene TRBV2; TCRdb indicates TRBD1, and absent DNA this call remains unverified. The CDR3 sequence is 17 residues long. CDR1 and CDR2 (germline): SNHLY, FYNNEI. The CDR3 reads CASSENWAGGPYNEQFF.

This rearrangement joins TRBV12-5 to TRBJ2-2. Germline V gives CDR1 LGHNT, CDR2 FRNRAP. The CDR3 covers 14 residues. This chain's CDR3 is CASGPTANTGELFF.

The chain couples TRBV15 to TRBJ2-3; TCRdb lists TRBD1, though no DNA is available to test this call. This CDR3 contains 17 residues. The germline gives CDR1 LNHNV, CDR2 YYDKDF (reference sequence). The CDR3 here is CATSRSGLAPGTDTQYF.

The chain is built from TRBV7-2 and TRBJ1-6; there is no DNA to check the TCRdb D call of TRBD1. Germline-derived CDR1 and CDR2 are SGHTA and FQGNSA. The CDR3 covers 15 residues. CDR3 in amino acids: CASTPTRTDNSPLHF.

V usage is TRBV28 and J usage is TRBJ2-7; TCRdb indicates TRBD1, and absent DNA this call remains unverified. This CDR3 spans 15 amino acids. CDR1 and CDR2 from the germline V gene are MDHEN and SYDVKM. The CDR3 region is CASSLGARSRGEQYF. The full variable domain, completed using reference TRBV28 and TRBJ2-7, is DVKVTQSSRYLVKRTGEKVFLECVQDMDHENMFWYRQDPGLGLRLIYFSYDVKMKEKGDIPEGYSVSREKKERFSLILESASTNQTSMYLCASSLGARSRGEQYFGPGTRLTVT.

The chain couples TRBV4-2 to TRBJ1-5. The CDR3 runs to 13 residues. Germline-derived CDR1 and CDR2 are LGHNA and YNFKEQ. The CDR3: CASSQGRYEAQHF.

This sequence joins TRBV12-3 or TRBV12-4 and TRBJ2-2; TCRdb selects TRBD1, and the lack of DNA leaves this call unchecked. The CDR3 consists of 15 residues. CDR3 region: CASSFGGTNTGELFF.

This chain joins TRBV19 and TRBJ2-5; TCRdb calls TRBD1, which cannot be checked without DNA. Per germline, CDR1 LNHDA and CDR2 SQIVND (reference sequence). There are 15 residues in the CDR3. The chain's CDR3 is CASSLQGTSQETQYF.

The chain employs TRBV20-1 and TRBJ2-3; the D call of TRBD2 rests on TCRdb alone, since no DNA is present to check it. The CDR3 runs to 18 residues. Germline values: CDR1 DFQATT, CDR2 SNEGSKA (reference sequence). The CDR3 spells CSASRTRGGHSVTDTQYF.

The chain uses TRBV28 and TRBJ2-7; with no DNA, the TCRdb D assignment of TRBD1 cannot be verified. The CDR3 is 14 residues long. Germline V gene data show CDR1 as MDHEN and CDR2 as SYDVKM. The CDR3 is CATRARGGGERQYF.

This chain joins TRBV5-4 and TRBJ2-4; the TCRdb D gene call, TRBD1, has no DNA to confirm it. The CDR3 spans 17 residues. The germline CDR1 and CDR2 sequences are SGHNT and YYREEE (reference sequence). This chain's CDR3 is CASSSAMGARDKNIQYF. Full variable domain (outside the CDR3, taken from reference TRBV5-4 and TRBJ2-4): ETGVTQSPTHLIKTRGQQVTLRCSSQSGHNTVSWYQQALGQGPQFIFQYYREEENGRGNFPPRFSGLQFPNYSSELNVNALELDDSALYLCASSSAMGARDKNIQYFGAGTRLSVL.

The chain employs TRBV11-2 and TRBJ2-5; the D gene TCRdb calls, TRBD2, cannot be checked with no DNA. The CDR3 loop spans 18 amino acids. The V gene's germline CDR1 is SGHAT and CDR2 FQNNGV. The chain's CDR3 is CASSLGGFLRDSKETQYF.

The chain joins TRBV20-1 to TRBJ2-1; the TCRdb call, TRBD2, lacks DNA for checking. Germline CDR1 and CDR2: DFQATT and SNEGSKA (reference sequence). The CDR3 has 15 residues. CDR3 in amino acids: CSARDVRGSYNEQFF.

The genes are TRBV20-1 and TRBJ2-7; TCRdb reports TRBD1, a call that lacks DNA to check it against. Looked up from germline, CDR1 is DFQATT and CDR2 is SNEGSKA (reference sequence). The CDR3 is 13 residues long. CDR3 loop: CSARPGPVYEQYF.

The genes are TRBV18 and TRBJ2-1; absent DNA, TCRdb's TRBD1 call cannot be checked. CDR1 is KGHSH and CDR2 is LQKENI in the germline V gene. This CDR3 comprises 14 residues. The CDR3 loop reads CASSPGGPYNEQFF. Variable domain in full (rest from reference TRBV18 and TRBJ2-1): NAGVMQNPRHLVRRRGQEARLRCSPMKGHSHVYWYRQLPEEGLKFMVYLQKENIIDESGMPKERFSAEFPKEGPSILRIQQVVRGDSAAYFCASSPGGPYNEQFFGPGTRLTVL.

This chain links TRBV12-3 or TRBV12-4 with TRBJ1-5; no DNA is available, so the TRBD1 call from TCRdb remains unchecked. The CDR3 contains 16 residues. This CDR3 reads CASSLANRGLRQPQHF.